These 24 T cell receptor beta chains were all obtained from the same sample, sequenced in a study of monozygotic twins with inflammatory bowel disease. Each CDR3 protein gets one entry in TCRdb, which reprocessed the 5' RACE reads and gives no DNA. This sample carries 300,000 to 350,000 distinct CDR3 sequences, with under 2.5% going to the ten biggest clones. The material sequenced was blood. These receptor sequences come from a human donor with ulcerative colitis or Crohn's disease, or a healthy co-twin of an affected twin (not recorded which).

This sequence joins TRBV5-1 and TRBJ2-1; TCRdb calls TRBD1, which cannot be checked without DNA. CDR3 length: 15 amino acids. CDR1 and CDR2 (germline): SGHRS, YFSETQ. The CDR3 spells CASSLLDRDYNEQFF. Full variable domain (remainder filled in from reference TRBV5-1 and TRBJ2-1): KAGVTQTPRYLIKTRGQQVTLSCSPISGHRSVSWYQQTPGQGLQFLFEYFSETQRNKGNFPGRFSGRQFSNSRSEMNVSTLELGDSALYLCASSLLDRDYNEQFFGPGTRLTVL.

The rearrangement uses TRBV4-1 and TRBJ1-4; TCRdb lists TRBD1, though no DNA is available to test this call. The CDR3 runs to 13 residues. CDR1 and CDR2 (germline): MGHRA, YSYEKL. CDR3 protein: CASKGYPNEKLFF.

The chain carries TRBV7-9 and TRBJ2-3. The CDR3 is made up of 13 amino acids. Germline V gene data show CDR1 as SEHNR and CDR2 as FQNEAQ (reference sequence). The CDR3 loop reads CASSHYPDDTQYF.

V gene TRBV18 combines with J gene TRBJ2-3; with no DNA, the TCRdb D assignment of TRBD2 cannot be verified. Germline lookup yields CDR1 KGHSH and CDR2 LQKENI. There are 16 residues in the CDR3. The chain's CDR3 is CASSPALSGGTDTQYF. The complete variable domain, with remaining parts taken from reference TRBV18 and TRBJ2-3, reads NAGVMQNPRHLVRRRGQEARLRCSPMKGHSHVYWYRQLPEEGLKFMVYLQKENIIDESGMPKERFSAEFPKEGPSILRIQQVVRGDSAAYFCASSPALSGGTDTQYFGPGTRLTVL.

This chain links TRBV3-1 with TRBJ2-7. This CDR3 region has 12 residues. Germline V gene sequence: CDR1 LGHDT, CDR2 YNNKEL (reference sequence). Here the CDR3 reads CASSQNSYEQYF.

The chain is built from TRBV12-3 or TRBV12-4 and TRBJ1-2; the TRBD1 assignment by TCRdb is unverifiable without DNA. CDR3 length equals 14 residues. CDR3 in amino acids: CASSRDRLYGGYTF.

The rearrangement uses TRBV5-1 and TRBJ1-1. CDR1 and CDR2 from the germline V gene are SGHRS and YFSETQ. The CDR3 totals 16 residues. CDR3 in amino acids: CASSRDGMHMNTEAFF.

The V gene is TRBV7-2, the J gene TRBJ2-1; TCRdb lists TRBD1, though no DNA is available to test this call. The CDR3 is 15 residues long. The germline gives CDR1 SGHTA, CDR2 FQGNSA. CDR3 protein: CASSLALAGANEQFF.

The chain recombines TRBV15 with TRBJ2-6; the TRBD1 assignment by TCRdb is unverifiable without DNA. Germline loops: CDR1 LNHNV, CDR2 YYDKDF (reference sequence). The CDR3 totals 18 residues. CDR3 residues: CATSGQQASSSGANVLTF.

The chain uses TRBV5-1 and TRBJ1-1; TCRdb outputs TRBD1, but without DNA this stays unchecked. The CDR3 length is 15 residues. The germline gives CDR1 SGHRS, CDR2 YFSETQ. The CDR3 loop reads CASSLGGSVVTEAFF. The full variable domain, rest sourced from reference TRBV5-1 and TRBJ1-1, is KAGVTQTPRYLIKTRGQQVTLSCSPISGHRSVSWYQQTPGQGLQFLFEYFSETQRNKGNFPGRFSGRQFSNSRSEMNVSTLELGDSALYLCASSLGGSVVTEAFFGQGTRLTVV.

The chain combines TRBV4-3 with TRBJ2-3; TCRdb selects TRBD2, and the lack of DNA leaves this call unchecked. The CDR3 has 17 residues. CDR1 is LGHNA and CDR2 is YSLEER in the germline V gene. The CDR3 here is CASSQRPNSGPTDTQYF.

V and J are TRBV20-1 and TRBJ2-7; TCRdb proposes TRBD2, but this gene call is untestable without DNA. Germline CDR1 is DFQATT and CDR2 is SNEGSKA (reference sequence). CDR3 size: 18 residues. CDR3 sequence reads: CSARRLAKTQEGFGEQYF.

The chain is built from TRBV4-1 and TRBJ2-5; TCRdb names TRBD1, which stays unverified in the absence of DNA. The germline gives CDR1 MGHRA, CDR2 YSYEKL. The CDR3 runs 17 residues. The CDR3 region is CASSPDSADRGTETQYF.

The chain links TRBV5-4 to TRBJ2-7; TCRdb's D call of TRBD1 is untestable without DNA. CDR3 size: 14 residues. Germline-derived CDR1 and CDR2 are SGHNT and YYREEE (reference sequence). The CDR3 loop is CASSPDSQGYEQYF.

This rearrangement joins TRBV28 to TRBJ2-7; TCRdb returns TRBD1, unconfirmable since there is no DNA. The CDR3 spans 15 residues. The V gene's germline CDR1 is MDHEN and CDR2 SYDVKM. This chain's CDR3 is CASSPHRISSYEQYF.

V gene TRBV10-3 combines with J gene TRBJ2-1; TCRdb proposes TRBD2, but this gene call is untestable without DNA. Germline CDR1 is ENHRY and CDR2 is SYGVKD. This CDR3 has 12 amino acids. The CDR3 spells CAAGGSYNEQFF.

This rearrangement joins TRBV30 to TRBJ1-5. The CDR3 loop spans 14 amino acids. CDR1 is GTSNPN and CDR2 is SVGIG in the germline V gene (reference sequence). The CDR3 sequence: CAWSGRLSNQPQHF.

The V call is TRBV19, the J call TRBJ1-2; TCRdb lists TRBD1, though no DNA is available to test this call. CDR3 length: 15 residues. Germline V gives CDR1 LNHDA, CDR2 SQIVND (reference sequence). CDR3 sequence reads: CASSTSGQGGYGYTF.

The gene calls are TRBV20-1 and TRBJ2-7; TCRdb names TRBD1, which stays unverified in the absence of DNA. Germline V gene data show CDR1 as DFQATT and CDR2 as SNEGSKA (reference sequence). The CDR3 sequence is 15 residues long. The CDR3 reads CSASNRGQSSYEQYF.

V is TRBV9 and J is TRBJ2-7; TCRdb picks TRBD2, but there is no DNA to check that call. This CDR3 contains 14 residues. Germline V gives CDR1 SGDLS, CDR2 YYNGEE. CDR3 loop: CASSVTRKALEQYF.

This chain connects TRBV7-2 to TRBJ2-3; TCRdb designates TRBD2, a call that cannot be tested without DNA. Germline CDR1 is SGHTA and CDR2 is FQGNSA. This CDR3 contains 16 residues. The CDR3 reads CASSLGISGGTDTQYF.

The chain carries TRBV7-9 and TRBJ2-5; TCRdb's D call, TRBD1, is unchecked because there is no DNA. CDR3 length: 13 residues. Germline assignment: CDR1 SEHNR and CDR2 FQNEAQ (reference sequence). This CDR3 is CASSLVAPETQYF.

This chain uses TRBV4-3 with TRBJ1-2; TCRdb returns TRBD1, unconfirmable since there is no DNA. This CDR3 is built from 15 residues. Germline V gene lookup returns CDR1 LGHNA and CDR2 YSLEER. CDR3 sequence: CASSFASTGGTGYTF.

The genes are TRBV20-1 and TRBJ1-6; TCRdb designates TRBD1, a call that cannot be tested without DNA. The CDR3 covers 16 residues. In germline, CDR1 is DFQATT, CDR2 SNEGSKA (reference sequence). CDR3 loop: CSARDQQGVLRSPLHF.